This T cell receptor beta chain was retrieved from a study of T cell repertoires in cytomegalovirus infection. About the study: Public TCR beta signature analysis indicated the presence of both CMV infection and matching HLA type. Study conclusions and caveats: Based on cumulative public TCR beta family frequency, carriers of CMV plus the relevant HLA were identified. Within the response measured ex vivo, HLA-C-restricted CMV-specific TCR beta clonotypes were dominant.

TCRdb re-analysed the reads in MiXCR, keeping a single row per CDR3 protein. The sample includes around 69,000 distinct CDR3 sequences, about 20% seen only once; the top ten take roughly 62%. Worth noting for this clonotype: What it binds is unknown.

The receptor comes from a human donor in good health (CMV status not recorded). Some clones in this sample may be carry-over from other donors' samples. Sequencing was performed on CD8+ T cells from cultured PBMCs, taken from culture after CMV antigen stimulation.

CDR3 sequence (DNA): TGTGCCAGCAACAACGGGGTCAGGGGGACCGATAATTCACCCCTCCACTTT. Translation: CASNNGVRGTDNSPLHF. The V gene is TRBV7-6, the J gene TRBJ1-6; TRBD1 matches at 7 bases. With V trimmed by 7 bases and J by 5 bases, 14 bases remained unmatched. Germline V gene data show CDR1 as SGHVS and CDR2 as FNYEAQ. The CDR3 consists of 17 residues.